This T cell receptor (beta chain) was recovered during a study of blood T cells in healthy people across ages. This clonotype showed up just a few times. What it recognizes is unknown. Findings and caveats of the study: With unsorted PBMCs, a conclusive comparison of naive versus antigen-experienced cells was not possible.

The authors ran a second PCR of about 7 to 11 cycles using a sample-barcoded 5' primer and a J-beta primer mix. MiXCR was run by TCRdb on the 5' RACE reads, yielding one entry per CDR3 protein. The sample includes approximately 1,100,000 distinct CDR3 sequences, 35% to 55% of them seen just once. Isolating PBMCs gave at least 6.5 million of these cells per sample. Extracted total RNA amounted to at least 6 micrograms for each sample. There are 14 residues in the CDR3. Germline V gene sequence: CDR1 DFQATT, CDR2 SNEGSKA (reference sequence). Sequencing used blood. This sequence was found in a woman in her fifties or sixties in good health. The V call is TRBV20-1, the J call TRBJ2-4; 8 bases fit TRBD2. The closer fit of TRBJ2-7 to the DNA end suggests the J call may be wrong. The CDR3 is CSASSGRAAYEQYF. For the CDR3, the DNA is TGCAGTGCTAGCTCCGGGAGGGCCGCATACGAGCAGTACTTC.